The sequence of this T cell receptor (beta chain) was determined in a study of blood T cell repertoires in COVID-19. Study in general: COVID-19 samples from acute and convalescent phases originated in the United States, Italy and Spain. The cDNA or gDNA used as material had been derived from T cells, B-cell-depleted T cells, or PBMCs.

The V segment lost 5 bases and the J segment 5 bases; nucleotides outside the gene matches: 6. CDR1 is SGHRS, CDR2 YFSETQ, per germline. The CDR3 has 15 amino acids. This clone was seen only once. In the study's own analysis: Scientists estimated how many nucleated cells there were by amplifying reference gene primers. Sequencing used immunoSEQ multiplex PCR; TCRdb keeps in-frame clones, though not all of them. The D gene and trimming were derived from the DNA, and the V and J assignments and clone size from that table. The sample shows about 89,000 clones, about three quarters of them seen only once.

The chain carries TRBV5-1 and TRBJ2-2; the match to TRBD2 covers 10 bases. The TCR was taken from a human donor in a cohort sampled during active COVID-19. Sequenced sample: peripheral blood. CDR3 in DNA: TGCGCCAGCAGTCTAGCGGGAGAGGGAACCGGGGAGCTGTTTTTT. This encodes CASSLAGEGTGELFF.